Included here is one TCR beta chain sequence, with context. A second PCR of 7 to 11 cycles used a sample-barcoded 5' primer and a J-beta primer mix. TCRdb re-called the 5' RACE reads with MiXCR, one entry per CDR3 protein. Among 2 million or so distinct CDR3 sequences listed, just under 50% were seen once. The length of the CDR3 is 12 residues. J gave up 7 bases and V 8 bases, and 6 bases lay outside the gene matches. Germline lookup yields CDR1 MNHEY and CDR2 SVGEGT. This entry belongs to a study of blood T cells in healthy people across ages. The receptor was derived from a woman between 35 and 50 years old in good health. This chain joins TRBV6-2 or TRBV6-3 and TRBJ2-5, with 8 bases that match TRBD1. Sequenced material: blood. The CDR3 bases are TGTGCCAGCCAGACAGGGGTGGGGACCCAGTACTTC. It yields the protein CASQTGVGTQYF.